One T cell receptor (beta chain) is described in this entry. Its antigen is still unknown. V gave up 5 bases and J gave up 14 bases, with 22 bases separating them. The germline V gene has CDR1 MNHEY and CDR2 SVGEGT. The CDR3 totals 14 residues. Libraries were prepared by immunoSEQ multiplex PCR; TCRdb keeps only in-frame clonotypes and omits some of them. The top ten clones hold about 1.8% of a sample with 150,000 to 200,000 clones, more than 85% of them seen once. Pooling covered second doses at about 4 or about 12 weeks. These data come from a study of T cell responses to AZD1222 COVID-19 vaccine. Notes on the study in general: Two AZD1222 administrations were followed by greater Spike-specific TCR breadth and depth. Baseline serostatus was positive in only six or seven AZD1222 recipients. None of the repertoires were sampled until the peak T cell response had passed.

This sequence joins TRBV6-2 or TRBV6-3 and TRBJ2-1; possibly TRBD1 for D (6 bases). The source material was peripheral blood, sampled 28 days after the second AZD1222 dose. This TCR was sampled from an adult who received the AZD1222 COVID-19 vaccine. The CDR3 spells CASSTTGTLTREFF. Here the CDR3 DNA reads TGTGCCAGCAGTACCACCGGGACACTAACGAGGGAGTTCTTC.